This TCR beta chain was sequenced in a study of shared clonotypes between healthy human individuals. Study conclusions and caveats: Estimated clonotype richness was generally higher in naive than memory subsets.

This clone was counted a few times. Antigen: not known. V lost 4 bases to trimming and J lost 1 base, with 11 bases between them. The V gene's germline CDR1 is MNHNS and CDR2 SASEGT. This CDR3 spans 14 amino acids. The run depth of the assay was deep. TCRdb's copy holds only in-frame clones and misses some; the assay was immunoSEQ multiplex PCR. The table records 190,000 or so clones, around 93% of them present only once. The receptor was isolated from a woman aged 30 to 39 in good health. The chain joins TRBV6-1 to TRBJ2-7; possibly TRBD1 for D (6 bases). The sequenced sample was naive CD4+ T cells sorted from blood. The subset: CD45RA+ positively selected. The CDR3 DNA reads as TGTGCCAGCAGTGCCCGGACAGAGTCCTACGAGCAGTACTTC. This sequence encodes CASSARTESYEQYF.